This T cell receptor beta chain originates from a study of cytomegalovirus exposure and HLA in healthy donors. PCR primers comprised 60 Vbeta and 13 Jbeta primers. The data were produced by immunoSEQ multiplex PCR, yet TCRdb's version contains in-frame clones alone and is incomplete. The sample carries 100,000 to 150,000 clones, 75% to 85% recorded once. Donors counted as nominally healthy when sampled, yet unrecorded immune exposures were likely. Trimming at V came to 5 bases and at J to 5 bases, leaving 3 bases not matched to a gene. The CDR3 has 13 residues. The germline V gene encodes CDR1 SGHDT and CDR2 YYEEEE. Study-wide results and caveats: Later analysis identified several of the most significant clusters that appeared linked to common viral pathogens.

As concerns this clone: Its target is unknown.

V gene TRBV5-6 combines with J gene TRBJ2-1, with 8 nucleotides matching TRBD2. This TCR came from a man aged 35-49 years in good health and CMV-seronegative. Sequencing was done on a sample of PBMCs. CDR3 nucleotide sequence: TGTGCCAGCAGAAATAGCGGGAACAATGAGCAGTTCTTC. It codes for CASRNSGNNEQFF.